This is a list of T cell receptor beta chains from one sample in a study of shared clonotypes between healthy human individuals. TCRdb keeps only in-frame clones here, not all; method: immunoSEQ multiplex PCR. The profile shows roughly 720,000 clones, about nine tenths of them singletons. The sample consisted of memory CD8+ T cells from PBMCs. These receptors all stem from a man aged 18 to 30 in good health. Some clones in this sample may be carry-over from other donors' samples. CDR3s include the opening cysteine and the closing phenylalanine or tryptophan. The D gene is left open where the match is weak. Size tells how often a clone was seen (once, few, many) or the class of an expanded clone, and some rows leave it out.

>TRBV6-5|.|TRBJ1-1|.
CASSPTGSPEAFF
TGTGCCAGCAGTCCAACAGGGAGCCCTGAAGCTTTCTTT
>TRBV7-2|.|TRBJ2-5|TRBD1
CAIDRGETQYF
TGTGCCATCGACAGGGGAGAGACCCAGTACTTC
>TRBV27|.|TRBJ2-7|.
CASSLRPRGWYEQYF
TGTGCCAGCAGTTTACGGCCTCGGGGCTGGTACGAGCAGTACTTC
>TRBV9|.|TRBJ2-6|.
CASSSPTYSSGANVLTF
TGTGCCAGCAGCTCCCCCACCTACAGCTCTGGGGCCAACGTCCTGACTTTC
>TRBV7-9|.|TRBJ1-6|.
CASSALQGINSPLHF
TGTGCCAGCAGCGCCTTACAAGGGATTAATTCACCCCTCCACTTT
>TRBV5-1|.|TRBJ1-1|.
CASSLAGYPEAFF
TGCGCCAGCAGCTTGGCGGGTTACCCTGAAGCTTTCTTT
>TRBV5-1|.|TRBJ2-1|TRBD1
CASSLGQGAANEQFF
TGCGCCAGCAGCTTGGGACAGGGAGCGGCGAATGAGCAGTTCTTC
>TRBV10-2|.|TRBJ2-3|TRBD2
CASSDRSGTSGIDTQYF
TGCGCCAGCAGTGACCGTTCCGGGACTAGCGGGATAGATACGCAGTATTTT
>TRBV2|.|TRBJ1-3|.
CASSQGLLGNTIYF
TGTGCCAGCAGTCAGGGACTTCTTGGAAACACCATATATTTT
>TRBV9|.|TRBJ1-1|.
CASSPSGTDEAFF
TGTGCCAGCAGCCCCTCGGGGACTGATGAAGCTTTCTTT
>TRBV25-1|.|TRBJ2-7|.
CASSDYASSYYEQYF
TGTGCCAGCAGTGATTACGCCTCATCATACTACGAGCAGTACTTC
>TRBV27|.|TRBJ2-1|.
CASSFTSHGEQFF
TGTGCCAGCAGTTTCACCTCCCACGGTGAGCAGTTCTTC
>TRBV11-3|.|TRBJ2-3|TRBD2
CASSSRAGTTSTDTQYF
TGTGCCAGCAGCTCCAGAGCGGGGACCACTAGCACAGATACGCAGTATTTT
>TRBV12-5|.|TRBJ2-2|.
CASALLPGPSADTGELFF
TGTGCTAGTGCCCTACTCCCGGGGCCTTCCGCCGACACCGGGGAGCTGTTTTTT
>TRBV7-8|.|TRBJ2-7|.
CASSPRGGNAYEQYF
TGTGCCAGCAGCCCCCGAGGAGGGAACGCCTACGAGCAGTACTTC
>TRBV6-5|.|TRBJ2-7|.
CASSYSGSSYEQYF
TGTGCCAGCAGTTACTCGGGTAGCTCCTACGAGCAGTACTTC
>TRBV5-5|.|TRBJ1-1|.
CASSFFLRGGNTEAFF
TGTGCCAGCAGCTTTTTTTTGAGGGGTGGGAACACTGAAGCTTTCTTT
>TRBV11-2|.|TRBJ2-2|.
CASSLLTWEATGELFF
TGTGCCAGCAGCTTACTTACGTGGGAAGCCACCGGGGAGCTGTTTTTT
>TRBV6-1|.|TRBJ2-5|.
CASSEWGSQETQYF
TGTGCCAGCAGTGAATGGGGGAGCCAAGAGACCCAGTACTTC
>TRBV4-3|.|TRBJ2-7|TRBD2
CASSQLAGGEHEQYF
TGCGCCAGCAGCCAATTAGCGGGAGGGGAGCACGAGCAGTACTTC
>TRBV7-2|.|TRBJ1-1|TRBD1
CASSPTGTANTEAFF
TGTGCCAGCAGCCCGACCGGGACAGCGAACACTGAAGCTTTCTTT
>TRBV6-5|once|TRBJ1-1|TRBD1
CASSPGTAGGTEAFF
TGTGCCAGCAGTCCCGGGACAGCGGGAGGTACTGAAGCTTTCTTT
>TRBV29-1|.|TRBJ2-7|TRBD2
CSVEVPTSGEGEQYF
TGCAGCGTTGAGGTCCCAACTAGCGGAGAGGGCGAGCAGTACTTC
>TRBV28|.|TRBJ1-4|.
CASSFSRVEKLFF
TGTGCCAGCAGTTTTAGCAGGGTCGAAAAACTGTTTTTT
>TRBV7-8|.|TRBJ2-7|TRBD1
CASSLGDRGYEQYF
TGTGCCAGCAGCTTAGGGGACAGGGGGTACGAGCAGTACTTC
>TRBV27|.|TRBJ1-6|.
CASTPRGYNSPLHF
TGTGCCAGTACGCCTAGAGGCTATAATTCACCCCTCCACTTT
>TRBV27|.|TRBJ1-5|TRBD1
CASSTRTGHQPQHF
TGTGCCAGCTCCACACGGACAGGGCATCAGCCCCAGCATTTT
>TRBV6-4|.|TRBJ1-5|.
CASSEMGGRQPQHF
TGTGCCAGCAGTGAGATGGGGGGCCGGCAGCCCCAGCATTTT
>TRBV7-9|.|TRBJ2-7|.
CASSLVAHEQYF
TGTGCCAGCAGCTTAGTAGCCCACGAGCAGTACTTC
>TRBV2|.|TRBJ1-1|TRBD1
CASSLEQGFTEAFF
TGTGCCAGCAGTTTGGAACAGGGGTTCACTGAAGCTTTCTTT
>TRBV27|once|TRBJ2-4|.
CASSLNAKNIQYF
TGTGCCAGCAGTTTAAATGCCAAAAACATTCAGTACTTC
>TRBV5-1|.|TRBJ2-3|.
CASSSLDILTQYF
TGCGCCAGCAGCTCCTTGGACATCCTTACGCAGTATTTT
>TRBV6-1|.|TRBJ1-2|.
CASSEAREPYGYTF
TGTGCCAGCAGTGAAGCGCGAGAGCCCTATGGCTACACCTTC
>TRBV10-2|once|TRBJ2-7|.
CASRDGYEQYF
TGCGCCAGTAGAGACGGTTACGAGCAGTACTTC
>TRBV19|.|TRBJ1-5|.
CASSIDMTGLSNQPQHF
TGTGCCAGTAGTATAGATATGACAGGACTTAGCAATCAGCCCCAGCATTTT
>TRBV10-3|.|TRBJ1-3|.
CAISGGQTPGNTIYF
TGTGCCATCAGTGGAGGGCAGACTCCTGGAAACACCATATATTTT
>TRBV5-5|.|TRBJ2-7|.
CASSFSPNYEQYF
TGTGCCAGCAGCTTTAGTCCGAACTACGAGCAGTACTTC
>TRBV7-9|.|TRBJ1-1|TRBD1
CASSLVRGPNTEAFF
TGTGCCAGCAGCTTAGTCAGGGGGCCGAACACTGAAGCTTTCTTT
>TRBV5-6|once|TRBJ2-7|.
CASSLRSYEQYF
TGTGCCAGCAGCTTGAGGTCTTACGAGCAGTACTTC
>TRBV30|.|TRBJ2-1|.
CAWTPDRVGEQFF
TGTGCCTGGACCCCGGACCGCGTTGGTGAGCAGTTCTTC
>TRBV6-1|once|TRBJ2-2|TRBD2
CASSDGGRDTGELFF
TGTGCCAGCAGTGATGGGGGGAGGGACACCGGGGAGCTGTTTTTT
>TRBV7-2|.|TRBJ2-7|.
CASSPRSYEQYF
TGTGCCAGCAGCCCTCGATCCTACGAGCAGTACTTC
>TRBV6-5|.|TRBJ1-1|.
CASSQANTEAFF
TGTGCCAGCAGTCAGGCGAACACTGAAGCTTTCTTT